The 29 T cell receptor beta chains in this list originate from one sample, sequenced in a study of T cell responses to AZD1222 COVID-19 vaccine. Sequencing was performed with immunoSEQ multiplex PCR; in TCRdb, only in-frame clones are kept and a portion is missing. Found here are 95,000 to 130,000 clones, about 90% of them singletons; the top ten hold roughly 1.4%. Material: peripheral blood, obtained 28 days after the second AZD1222 dose. These receptors were taken from an adult who received the AZD1222 COVID-19 vaccine.

The gene calls are TRBV6-6 and TRBJ2-3; possibly TRBD2 for D (5 bases). CDR3 length equals 13 residues. CDR1 is MNHNY and CDR2 is SVGAGI in the germline V gene (reference sequence). V lost 0 bases, J lost 5 bases, and 6 bases lay in between. The CDR3 spells CASSYSRVDTQYF. The CDR3 DNA reads as TGTGCCAGCAGTTACTCGAGGGTAGATACGCAGTATTTT.

This clone showed up just once. The chain couples TRBV15 to TRBJ1-6; D might be TRBD1 (5 bases). The ends were cut back, 0 bases at V and 14 bases at J, with 11 bases in the middle. Germline CDR1 LNHNV, CDR2 YYDKDF (reference sequence). The CDR3 length is 13 residues. CDR3: CATSRDAGRALHF. Here the CDR3 DNA reads TGTGCCACCAGCAGAGATGCAGGGAGGGCCCTCCACTTT.

This chain joins TRBV19 and TRBJ2-4; 14 bases line up with TRBD2. Germline loops: CDR1 LNHDA, CDR2 SQIVND (reference sequence). V shed 4 bases, J shed 10 bases, and the junction held 15 bases outside the gene matches. The CDR3 runs 18 residues. The CDR3 region is CASSRRLAGGPTPSIQYF. The CDR3 nucleotides read TGTGCCAGTAGTAGGAGACTAGCGGGAGGGCCGACCCCTAGTATTCAGTACTTC.

V gene TRBV18 combines with J gene TRBJ1-6; a weak D match, TRBD1 (5 bases). The CDR3 has 15 residues. Deletions cut 4 bases from V and 0 bases from J, with 7 bases between. Germline-derived CDR1 and CDR2 are KGHSH and LQKENI. The CDR3 loop reads CASSQGSSYNSPLHF. As DNA, the CDR3 is TGTGCCAGCTCACAGGGGAGCTCCTATAATTCACCCCTCCACTTT.

V and J are TRBV27 and TRBJ2-3; D is undetermined. The CDR3 runs 15 residues. In germline, CDR1 is MNHEY, CDR2 SMNVEV (reference sequence). V was trimmed by 6 bases and J by 4 bases, leaving 17 bases between them. Here the CDR3 reads CASRRTLSRSDTQYF. The CDR3 DNA reads as TGTGCCAGCAGACGCACATTGTCACGCTCAGATACGCAGTATTTT.

This clone has only one observation. V usage is TRBV15 and J usage is TRBJ2-1; D call uncertain. V was shortened by 3 bases and J by 7 bases, with 19 bases between the two germline ends. In germline, CDR1 is LNHNV, CDR2 YYDKDF (reference sequence). The CDR3 contains 16 residues. Here the CDR3 reads CATSRIRTDLGNEQFF. CDR3 in DNA: TGTGCCACCAGCAGGATAAGGACGGACCTCGGGAATGAGCAGTTCTTC.

The chain has TRBV27 and TRBJ2-1, with 8 bases identical to TRBD2. Trimming removed 0 bases from V and 9 bases from J; junction bases left unmatched: 7. Germline lookup yields CDR1 MNHEY and CDR2 SMNVEV (reference sequence). This CDR3 region has 15 residues. The CDR3 region has the DNA TGTGCCAGCAGTTTATCGATCCTAGCGGGCCGTGAGCAGTTCTTC. Amino acids: CASSLSILAGREQFF.

This clone was detected only a few times. CDR3 nucleotides: TGTGCCAGCAGCTTGGCCCCGGGACAGGGGGTTATCGGGGAGCTGTTTTTT. Translated, it gives CASSLAPGQGVIGELFF. The gene calls are TRBV5-4 and TRBJ2-2; 11 positions match TRBD1. The V segment lost 0 bases and the J segment 7 bases; nucleotides outside the gene matches: 8. Germline V lookup: CDR1 SGHNT, CDR2 YYREEE (reference sequence). This CDR3 has 17 residues.

The chain employs TRBV27 and TRBJ1-2; D not resolved. The CDR3 consists of 13 residues. Trimming shortened V by 2 bases and J by 2 bases, and 6 bases separated the two germline ends. The germline CDR1 and CDR2 sequences are MNHEY and SMNVEV (reference sequence). For the CDR3, the DNA is TGTGCCAGCAGTTTAATGGGGAACTATGGCTACACCTTC. Translated, it gives CASSLMGNYGYTF.

The rearrangement joins TRBV7-5 to TRBJ2-5; the table names TRBD1, a call not compared with the DNA. TRBV7-5 constitutes a pseudogene. There are 16 residues in the CDR3. CDR3 sequence (DNA): TGTGTCAGAAGCTCCGGGACAGGGGCGTACCAAGAGACCCAGTACTTC. It is translated as CVRSSGTGAYQETQYF.

Only a few counts were recorded for this clone. The chain recombines TRBV29-1 with TRBJ2-1; 9 positions match TRBD2. Trimming cost V 5 bases and J 4 bases; bases outside gene matches: 9. This CDR3 has 15 amino acids. Germline V lookup: CDR1 SQVTM, CDR2 ANQGSEA. The CDR3 protein is CSVPSTSGYYNEQFF. CDR3 bases: TGCAGCGTTCCCTCGACTAGCGGTTATTACAATGAGCAGTTCTTC.

The chain combines TRBV27 with TRBJ2-1, with 8 positions matching TRBD2. The trim removed 0 bases at V and 3 bases at J, leaving 4 bases unmatched. Germline lookup yields CDR1 MNHEY and CDR2 SMNVEV (reference sequence). The CDR3 spans 16 residues. The CDR3 region is CASSLSAGGIYNEQFF. The CDR3 DNA reads as TGTGCCAGCAGTTTATCGGCGGGAGGAATCTACAATGAGCAGTTCTTC.

J is TRBJ1-5 and V is TRBV28; perhaps TRBD1 as D (6 bases). Trimming shortened V by 6 bases and J by 1 base, and 16 bases separated the two germline ends. Looked up from germline, CDR1 is MDHEN and CDR2 is SYDVKM. The CDR3 has 16 amino acids. The CDR3 sequence: CASRTQGRGSNQPQHF. The CDR3 region has the DNA TGTGCCAGCAGGACCCAGGGGCGGGGGAGCAATCAGCCCCAGCATTTT.

This chain connects TRBV28 to TRBJ2-1; 8 bases are a match to TRBD2. In germline, CDR1 is MDHEN, CDR2 SYDVKM. This CDR3 contains 19 residues. Germline trimming cut 2 bases from V and 3 bases from J; bases unmatched to any gene: 15. The CDR3 is CASSLPTGREGVHYNEQFF. The CDR3 region has the DNA TGTGCCAGCAGTTTACCTACGGGACGGGAGGGGGTCCACTACAATGAGCAGTTCTTC.

The V and J genes are TRBV2 and TRBJ2-5; D possibly uses TRBD1 or TRBD2 (5 bases each). Trimming removed 4 bases from V and 5 bases from J, with 17 bases in between. The CDR3 has 15 amino acids. Germline values: CDR1 SNHLY, CDR2 FYNNEI. Here the CDR3 DNA reads TGTGCCAGCAGTGGCGACCTGGGGGTCGGGGAGACCCAGTACTTC. Its protein product is CASSGDLGVGETQYF.

The genes are TRBV18 and TRBJ2-7; possibly TRBD1 for D (6 bases). The CDR3 sequence is 13 residues long. Germline V gives CDR1 KGHSH, CDR2 LQKENI. Between the trimmed V and J ends, which lost 3 bases and 2 bases, there was a span of 8 bases. The CDR3 DNA reads TGTGCCAGCTCACCCGACAGGACCTACGAGCAGTACTTC. Protein: CASSPDRTYEQYF.

The chain carries TRBV7-9 and TRBJ1-2, with a weak D call TRBD1 (5 bases). The CDR3 extends over 14 amino acids. In germline, CDR1 is SEHNR, CDR2 FQNEAQ (reference sequence). The V and J ends lost 5 bases and 6 bases respectively, with 16 bases between them. The CDR3 reads CASSPSTGNDGYTF. CDR3 in DNA: TGTGCCAGCAGCCCTAGCACAGGCAACGATGGCTACACCTTC.

The chain couples TRBV6-1 to TRBJ1-4; D is undetermined. Germline CDR1 MNHNS, CDR2 SASEGT. The germline V and J ends were trimmed by 5 bases and 5 bases, with 9 bases remaining between them. This CDR3 is built from 13 residues. For the CDR3, the DNA is TGTGCCAGCAGTACGGCAGAAAATGAAAAACTGTTTTTT. It yields the protein CASSTAENEKLFF.

A note on this clone: With a far larger clone one base away, a read error is the likely cause. The J gene is TRBJ1-1, the V gene TRBV16; D call uncertain. The CDR3 contains 11 residues. Germline CDR1 KGHSY, CDR2 FQNENV. The V end lost 3 bases, the J end lost 3 bases, and 2 bases lay between the germline ends. In nucleotides, the CDR3 is TGTGCCAGCAGCCAGTACACTGAAGCTTTCTTT. Amino acid sequence: CASSQYTEAFF. Drawing the rest from reference TRBV16 and TRBJ1-1, the complete variable domain is GEEVAQTPKHLVRGEGQKAKLYCAPIKGHSYVFWYQQVLKNEFKFLISFQNENVFDETGMPKERFSAKCLPNSPCSLEIQATKLEDSAVYFCASSQYTEAFFGQGTRLTVV.

The chain is built from TRBV6-5 and TRBJ2-1; 7 bases map to TRBD1. The length of the CDR3 is 13 residues. Germline V gene sequence: CDR1 MNHEY, CDR2 SVGAGI. V lost 11 bases to trimming and J lost 8 bases; unmatched junction nucleotides: 12. The CDR3 sequence is CAVSGGQVYEQFF. The CDR3 coding sequence is TGTGCCGTATCAGGGGGTCAAGTCTATGAGCAGTTCTTC.

The rearrangement uses TRBV12-3 or TRBV12-4 and TRBJ2-7; D call uncertain. V was pared by 7 bases and J by 3 bases, with 7 bases between. The CDR3 extends over 11 amino acids. The CDR3 loop is CASTPGYEQYF. The CDR3 nucleotides read TGTGCCAGCACCCCTGGCTACGAGCAGTACTTC.

The chain uses TRBV7-9 and TRBJ1-3; D might be TRBD1 (5 bases). Trimming took off 5 bases at V and 3 bases at J, with 11 bases between the two ends. This CDR3 comprises 14 residues. The V gene's germline CDR1 is SEHNR and CDR2 FQNEAQ (reference sequence). This chain's CDR3 is CASSVKTVGNTIYF. The DNA of the CDR3 is TGTGCCAGCAGCGTAAAGACAGTTGGAAACACCATATATTTT.

This rearrangement joins TRBV5-1 to TRBJ1-5; D is unresolved. The CDR3 consists of 12 residues. Germline V gene data show CDR1 as SGHRS and CDR2 as YFSETQ. Between the trimmed V and J ends, which lost 0 bases and 6 bases, there was a span of 4 bases. The CDR3 DNA reads as TGCGCCAGCAGCTTGGTGGTTCAGCCCCAGCATTTT. Translation gives CASSLVVQPQHF.

This clone was observed a few times. V and J are TRBV6-1 and TRBJ2-7, with TRBD2 matching over 9 bases. With V trimmed by 7 bases and J by 10 bases, 5 bases remained unmatched. The CDR3 length is 11 residues. The V gene's germline CDR1 is MNHNS and CDR2 SASEGT. The CDR3 DNA follows: TGTGCCAGCACCCTTAGCGGGAGTCAGTACTTC. Amino acid sequence: CASTLSGSQYF.

V usage is TRBV5-4 and J usage is TRBJ1-2, with a tentative D call TRBD1 (6 bases). V was pared by 1 base and J by 4 bases, with 14 bases between. CDR3 length: 15 amino acids. Germline V gene sequence: CDR1 SGHNT, CDR2 YYREEE (reference sequence). The CDR3 DNA sequence: TGTGCCAGCAGCTTGCCCGGACAGCAAATCTATGGCTACACCTTC. Protein: CASSLPGQQIYGYTF.

This chain joins TRBV27 and TRBJ2-7, with D tentatively TRBD2 (5 bases). V lost 5 bases and J lost 3, with 17 bases in between. The CDR3 contains 15 residues. Germline CDR1 and CDR2: MNHEY and SMNVEV (reference sequence). The CDR3 DNA follows: TGTGCCAGCAGTCTCGGACGGACCGGGGTCTACGAGCAGTACTTC. As protein: CASSLGRTGVYEQYF.

This chain links TRBV6-5 with TRBJ1-2; 7 bases line up with TRBD1. From germline, CDR1 is MNHEY and CDR2 SVGAGI. CDR3 size: 14 residues. Trimming took 7 bases from V and 6 from J; bases not matched to a gene: 11. The CDR3 DNA reads as TGTGCCAGCATCTTACAGGGGTGGGGGCATGGCTACACCTTC. Protein sequence: CASILQGWGHGYTF.

V is TRBV2 and J is TRBJ1-1, with TRBD1 matching 7 bases. From germline, CDR1 is SNHLY and CDR2 FYNNEI. V lost 1 base and J lost 1; bases outside the gene matches: 3. The CDR3 length is 15 residues. CDR3 protein: CASSEDRGGNTEAFF. CDR3 coding DNA: TGTGCCAGCAGTGAAGACAGGGGAGGGAACACTGAAGCTTTCTTT.

This chain links TRBV29-1 with TRBJ1-1; D is possibly TRBD1 (6 bases). Germline-derived CDR1 and CDR2 are SQVTM and ANQGSEA. The CDR3 loop spans 13 amino acids. The V end was cut by 2 bases, the J end by 7 bases, with 14 bases between. The CDR3 region is CSVELALDSEAFF. CDR3 nucleotides: TGCAGCGTTGAATTGGCATTGGACAGTGAAGCTTTCTTT.